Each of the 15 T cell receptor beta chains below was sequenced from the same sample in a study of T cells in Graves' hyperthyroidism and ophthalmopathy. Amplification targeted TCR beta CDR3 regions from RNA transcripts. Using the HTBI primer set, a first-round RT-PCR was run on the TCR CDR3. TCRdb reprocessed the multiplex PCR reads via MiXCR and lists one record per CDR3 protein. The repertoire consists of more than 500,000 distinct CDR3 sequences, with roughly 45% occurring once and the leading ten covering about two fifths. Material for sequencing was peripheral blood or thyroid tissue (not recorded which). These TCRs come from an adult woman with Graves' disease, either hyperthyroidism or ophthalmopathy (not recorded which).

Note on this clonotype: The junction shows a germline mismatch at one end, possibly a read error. The CDR3 spells CASSSTRDF. For the CDR3, the DNA is TGTGCCAGCAGCAGTACCCGGGACTTC. The V gene is TRBV12-3 or TRBV12-4, the J gene TRBJ2-5, with D unresolved. The CDR3 is made up of 9 amino acids.

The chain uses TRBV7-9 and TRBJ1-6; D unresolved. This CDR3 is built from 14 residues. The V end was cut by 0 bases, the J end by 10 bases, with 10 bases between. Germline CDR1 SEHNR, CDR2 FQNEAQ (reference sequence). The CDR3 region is CASSLAVGYSPLHF. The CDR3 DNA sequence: TGTGCCAGCAGCTTAGCAGTCGGGTACTCACCCCTCCACTTT.

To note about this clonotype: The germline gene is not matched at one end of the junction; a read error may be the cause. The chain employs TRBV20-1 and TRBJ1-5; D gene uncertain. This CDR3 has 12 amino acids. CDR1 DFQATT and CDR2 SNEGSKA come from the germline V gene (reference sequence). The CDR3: CSARTSDQPQHF. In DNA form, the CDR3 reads TGCAGTGCCAGGACTAGCGATCAGCCCCAGCATTTT.

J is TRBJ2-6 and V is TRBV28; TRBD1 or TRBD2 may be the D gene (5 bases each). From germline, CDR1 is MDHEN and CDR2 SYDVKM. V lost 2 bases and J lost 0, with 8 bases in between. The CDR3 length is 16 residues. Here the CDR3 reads CASSLGTFSGANVLTF. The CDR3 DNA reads TGTGCCAGCAGTTTAGGGACCTTCTCTGGGGCCAACGTCCTGACTTTC.

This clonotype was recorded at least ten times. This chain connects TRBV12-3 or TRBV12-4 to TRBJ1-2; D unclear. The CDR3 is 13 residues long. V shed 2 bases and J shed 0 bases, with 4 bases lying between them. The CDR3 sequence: CASSLTANYGYTF. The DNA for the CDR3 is TGTGCCAGCAGTTTAACCGCTAACTATGGCTACACCTTC.

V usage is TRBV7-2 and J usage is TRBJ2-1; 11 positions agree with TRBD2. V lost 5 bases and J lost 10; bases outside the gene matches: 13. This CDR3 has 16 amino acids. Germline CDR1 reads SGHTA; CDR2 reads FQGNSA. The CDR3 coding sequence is TGTGCCAGCAGCCAAGGGACTAGCGGACGAACCGGCGAGCAGTTCTTC. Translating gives CASSQGTSGRTGEQFF.

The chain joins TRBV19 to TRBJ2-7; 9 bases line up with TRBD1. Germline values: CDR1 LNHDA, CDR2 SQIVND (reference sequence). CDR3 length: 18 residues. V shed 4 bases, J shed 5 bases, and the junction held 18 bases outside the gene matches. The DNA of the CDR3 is TGTGCCAGTAGTAGGCAAGTAGCCACCGGGACAGGGAAGGACGAGCAGTACTTC. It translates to CASSRQVATGTGKDEQYF.

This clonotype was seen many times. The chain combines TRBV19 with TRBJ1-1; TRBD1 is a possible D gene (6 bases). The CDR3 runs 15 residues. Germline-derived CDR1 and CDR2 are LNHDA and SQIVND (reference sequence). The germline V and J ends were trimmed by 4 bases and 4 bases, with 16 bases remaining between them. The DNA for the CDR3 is TGTGCCAGTAGTACAGACGGACAGCCCGGCACTGAAGCTTTCTTT. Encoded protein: CASSTDGQPGTEAFF. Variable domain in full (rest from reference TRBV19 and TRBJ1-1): DGGITQSPKYLFRKEGQNVTLSCEQNLNHDAMYWYRQDPGQGLRLIYYSQIVNDFQKGDIAEGYSVSREKKESFPLTVTSAQKNPTAFYLCASSTDGQPGTEAFFGQGTRLTVV.

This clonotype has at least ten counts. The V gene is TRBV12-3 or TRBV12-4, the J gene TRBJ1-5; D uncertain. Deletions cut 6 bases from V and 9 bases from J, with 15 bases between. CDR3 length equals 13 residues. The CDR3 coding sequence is TGTGCCAGCAGAACCGGGCCCTCATCGCCCCAGCATTTT. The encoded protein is CASRTGPSSPQHF.

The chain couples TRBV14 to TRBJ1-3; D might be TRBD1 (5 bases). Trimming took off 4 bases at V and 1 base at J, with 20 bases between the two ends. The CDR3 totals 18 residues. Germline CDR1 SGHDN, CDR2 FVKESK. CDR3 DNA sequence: TGTGCCAGCAGCCGACAGTACACCGGGGAGCCTTCTGGAAACACCATATATTTT. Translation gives CASSRQYTGEPSGNTIYF.

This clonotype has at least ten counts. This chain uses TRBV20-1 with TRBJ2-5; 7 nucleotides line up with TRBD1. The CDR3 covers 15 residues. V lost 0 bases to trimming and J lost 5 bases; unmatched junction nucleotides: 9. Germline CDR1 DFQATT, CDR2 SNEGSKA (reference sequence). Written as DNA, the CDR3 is TGCAGTGCTAGAGATCGAAAGGGGGCGGGCGAGACCCAGTACTTC. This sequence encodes CSARDRKGAGETQYF.

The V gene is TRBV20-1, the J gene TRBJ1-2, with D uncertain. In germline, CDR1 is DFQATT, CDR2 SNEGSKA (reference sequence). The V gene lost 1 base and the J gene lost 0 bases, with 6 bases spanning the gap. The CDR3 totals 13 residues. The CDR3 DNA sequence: TGCAGTGCTAGAGTTCAGTCTAACTATGGCTACACCTTC. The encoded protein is CSARVQSNYGYTF.

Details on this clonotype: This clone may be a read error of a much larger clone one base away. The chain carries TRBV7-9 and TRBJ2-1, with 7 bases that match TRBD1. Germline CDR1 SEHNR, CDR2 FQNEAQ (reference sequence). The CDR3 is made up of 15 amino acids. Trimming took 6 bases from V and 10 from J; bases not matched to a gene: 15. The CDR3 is CASRSGQIIPYEQFF. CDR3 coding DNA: TGTGCCAGCAGGTCGGGACAGATTATTCCCTACGAGCAGTTCTTC.

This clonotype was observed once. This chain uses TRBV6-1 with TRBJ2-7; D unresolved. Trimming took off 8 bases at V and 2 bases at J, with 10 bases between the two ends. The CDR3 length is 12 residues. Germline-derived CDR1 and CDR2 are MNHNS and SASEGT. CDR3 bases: TGTGCCAGCCGACGTACCCCCTACGAGCAGTACTTC. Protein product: CASRRTPYEQYF.

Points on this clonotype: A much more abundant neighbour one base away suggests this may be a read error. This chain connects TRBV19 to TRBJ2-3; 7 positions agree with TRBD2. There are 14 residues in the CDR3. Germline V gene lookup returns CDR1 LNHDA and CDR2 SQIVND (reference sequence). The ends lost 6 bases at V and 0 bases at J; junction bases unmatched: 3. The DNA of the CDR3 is TGTGCCAGTAGGGCAGCGGGAAGCACAGATACGCAGTATTTT. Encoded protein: CASRAAGSTDTQYF.